Each of the 27 T cell receptor beta chains below was sequenced from the same sample in a study of blood T cell repertoires in COVID-19. The assay was immunoSEQ multiplex PCR, and TCRdb's table has in-frame clones only and misses some. This sample yields 55,000 to 75,000 clones, of which over 75% are seen a single time; about a fifth belongs to the top ten. Material: peripheral blood. All receptors come from a man older than 75 with active or convalescent COVID-19.

J is TRBJ2-2 and V is TRBV3-1 (or the pseudogene TRBV3-2), with TRBD2 matching 9 bases. The germline V gene encodes CDR1 LGHDT and CDR2 YNNKEL (reference sequence). V lost 2 bases to trimming and J lost 4 bases; unmatched junction nucleotides: 8. The CDR3 consists of 17 residues. DNA for the CDR3: TGTGCCAGCAGCCAAACTATAGCGGGGGATAGCACCGGGGAGCTGTTTTTT. Protein sequence: CASSQTIAGDSTGELFF.

The J gene is TRBJ1-2, the V gene TRBV5-1, with 9 nucleotides matching TRBD1. The CDR3 totals 14 residues. Germline V lookup: CDR1 SGHRS, CDR2 YFSETQ. V trimming: 5 bases; J trimming: 3 bases; junction bases outside the gene matches: 5. DNA of the CDR3: TGCGCCAGCAGAGCCCGGGACAGGGACTATGGCTACACCTTC. This translates into CASRARDRDYGYTF.

This rearrangement joins TRBV18 to TRBJ1-1; the match to TRBD1 covers 7 bases. Germline lookup yields CDR1 KGHSH and CDR2 LQKENI. The CDR3 has 14 amino acids. Unmatched junction bases numbered 1, after V lost 2 bases and J lost 1 base. DNA for the CDR3: TGTGCCAGCTCACCAACAGGGGCGAACACTGAAGCTTTCTTT. It translates to CASSPTGANTEAFF.

The J gene is TRBJ2-1, the V gene TRBV28, with TRBD2 matching over 14 bases. V shed 6 bases, J shed 6 bases, and the junction held 4 bases outside the gene matches. Germline lookup yields CDR1 MDHEN and CDR2 SYDVKM. The CDR3 is made up of 15 amino acids. The CDR3 loop is CASSIGTSGSNEQFF. The CDR3 DNA follows: TGTGCCAGCAGCATCGGGACTAGCGGGAGCAATGAGCAGTTCTTC.

This sequence joins TRBV9 and TRBJ1-1; no definite D call. There are 12 residues in the CDR3. V shed 2 bases and J shed 10 bases, with 12 bases lying between them. From germline, CDR1 is SGDLS and CDR2 YYNGEE. The CDR3 DNA reads as TGTGCCAGCAGCGTGGTCGCAGGTAGAGCTTTCTTT. Residues: CASSVVAGRAFF.

The CDR3 region has the DNA TGTGCCACCAGCAGAGATATCACAGCAGGATCTGCAACTAATGAAAAACTGTTTTTT. This sequence encodes CATSRDITAGSATNEKLFF. The chain uses TRBV15 and TRBJ1-4, with no clear D. Germline assignment: CDR1 LNHNV and CDR2 YYDKDF (reference sequence). V shed 0 bases and J shed 0 bases, with 17 bases lying between them. The CDR3 sequence is 19 residues long.

This clone showed up just once. The chain employs TRBV6-1 and TRBJ2-3, with 7 bases matching TRBD1. Germline CDR1 MNHNS, CDR2 SASEGT. The CDR3 loop spans 15 amino acids. Trimming cost V 3 bases and J 2 bases; bases outside gene matches: 5. The CDR3 bases are TGTGCCAGCAGTGATAGGGGGCGCCCCACAGATACGCAGTATTTT. It codes for CASSDRGRPTDTQYF.

The DNA for the CDR3 is TGTGCCATCTCCCCCCCGGGGGGGAACACCGGGGAGCTGTTTTTT. It encodes CAISPPGGNTGELFF. The V and J genes are TRBV10-3 and TRBJ2-2; TRBD2 matches at 7 bases. The V gene end was trimmed by 8 bases and the J gene end by 1 base; junction bases not matched to a gene: 7. Looked up from germline, CDR1 is ENHRY and CDR2 is SYGVKD. The CDR3 consists of 15 residues.

The J gene is TRBJ2-2, the V gene TRBV7-8; no reliable D call. Trimming took 2 bases from V and 3 from J, leaving 7 bases between them. The CDR3 covers 14 residues. Germline V lookup: CDR1 SGHVS, CDR2 FQNEAQ. CDR3: CASSLIRDTGELFF. The DNA of the CDR3 is TGTGCCAGCAGCTTAATTCGGGACACCGGGGAGCTGTTTTTT.

This chain connects TRBV7-2 to TRBJ2-3; TRBD1 might be the D (5 bases). Germline V gene data show CDR1 as SGHTA and CDR2 as FQGNSA. V lost 1 base, J lost 9 bases, and 8 bases lay in between. CDR3 length: 12 amino acids. The DNA for the CDR3 is TGTGCCAGCAGCTTAGGACAGAACACGCAGTATTTT. Translation gives CASSLGQNTQYF.

This chain uses TRBV7-2 with TRBJ2-7, with D possibly being TRBD1 (5 bases). The ends were cut back, 3 bases at V and 0 bases at J, with 9 bases in the middle. The length of the CDR3 is 14 residues. CDR1 is SGHTA and CDR2 is FQGNSA in the germline V gene. CDR3 DNA sequence: TGTGCCAGCAGCTTCCTGACAGTCTCCTACGAGCAGTACTTC. It is translated as CASSFLTVSYEQYF.

V is TRBV2 and J is TRBJ1-5, with unresolved D. The length of the CDR3 is 15 residues. Germline V lookup: CDR1 SNHLY, CDR2 FYNNEI. V lost 4 bases, J lost 6 bases, and 16 bases lay in between. CDR3 loop: CASSVSLETRQPQHF. CDR3 bases: TGTGCCAGCAGTGTGAGCCTGGAGACGCGTCAGCCCCAGCATTTT.

The J gene is TRBJ1-5, the V gene TRBV6-1, with D possibly matching TRBD1 (6 bases). Trimming took off 3 bases at V and 6 bases at J, with 15 bases between the two ends. The CDR3 has 15 amino acids. Germline lookup yields CDR1 MNHNS and CDR2 SASEGT. The CDR3 DNA reads as TGTGCCAGCAGTGATGCAGGGGTGAGTTTTCAGCCCCAGCATTTT. Translation gives CASSDAGVSFQPQHF.

The rearrangement joins TRBV7-2 to TRBJ2-7; D may be TRBD2 (6 bases). The CDR3 is 14 amino acids. Germline CDR1 SGHTA, CDR2 FQGNSA. Trimming took off 5 bases at V and 2 bases at J, with 13 bases between the two ends. CDR3 bases: TGTGCCAGCAGCGTGGGACTTACTCCCTACGAGCAGTACTTC. Amino acids: CASSVGLTPYEQYF.

In regard to this clone: This specimen includes other DNA sequences encoding the same CDR3. CDR3 protein: CASSLRTSGYNEQFF. The DNA for the CDR3 is TGTGCCAGCAGCCTGAGGACTAGCGGCTACAATGAGCAGTTCTTC. V is TRBV7-2 and J is TRBJ2-1; 10 bases fit TRBD2. V lost 5 bases to trimming and J lost 3 bases; unmatched junction nucleotides: 4. Looked up from germline, CDR1 is SGHTA and CDR2 is FQGNSA. CDR3 size: 15 residues.

This clone was detected only a few times. V and J are TRBV5-1 and TRBJ1-6, with 8 bases lining up with TRBD1. Germline V lookup: CDR1 SGHRS, CDR2 YFSETQ. V shed 3 bases and J 9 bases; nucleotides not matched to a gene: 5. CDR3 size: 14 residues. In nucleotides, the CDR3 is TGCGCCAGCAGCTCAGGACAGGGTGGTTCACCCCTCCACTTT. It encodes CASSSGQGGSPLHF.

The V call is TRBV5-1, the J call TRBJ2-2; 11 nucleotides agree with TRBD2. The germline gives CDR1 SGHRS, CDR2 YFSETQ. J was trimmed by 4 bases and V by 6 bases; bases with no gene match: 11. The CDR3 has 17 amino acids. The DNA for the CDR3 is TGCGCCAGCACCCCTTATAGCGGGGGGGCCACCACCGGGGAGCTGTTTTTT. Protein: CASTPYSGGATTGELFF.

This clone showed up many times. The rearrangement links TRBV3-1 (or the pseudogene TRBV3-2) to TRBJ1-2; D may be TRBD1 (5 bases). There are 15 residues in the CDR3. From germline, CDR1 is LGHDT and CDR2 YNNKEL (reference sequence). V was clipped by 4 bases and J by 8 bases, with 20 bases between them. The DNA for the CDR3 is TGTGCCAGCAGCCGTACAAGGGGATACCCGAGCGGCTACACCTTC. Amino acid sequence: CASSRTRGYPSGYTF.

This sequence joins TRBV29-1 and TRBJ2-7, with D possibly being TRBD1 (6 bases). CDR1 is SQVTM, CDR2 ANQGSEA, per germline. The CDR3 length is 12 residues. The V and J ends lost 6 bases and 4 bases respectively, with 13 bases between them. Here the CDR3 DNA reads TGCAGCGTCCTTCAACAGGGTTACGAGCAGTACTTC. Its protein product is CSVLQQGYEQYF.

V usage is TRBV30 and J usage is TRBJ1-3; D unclear. V was pared by 4 bases and J by 0 bases, with 13 bases between. CDR1 is GTSNPN and CDR2 is SVGIG in the germline V gene (reference sequence). There are 15 residues in the CDR3. The DNA of the CDR3 is TGTGCCTGGACCCTACGTGCGGCCTCTGGAAACACCATATATTTT. This codes for CAWTLRAASGNTIYF.

The chain couples TRBV9 to TRBJ2-3; TRBD2 aligns across 8 bases. The germline CDR1 and CDR2 sequences are SGDLS and YYNGEE. The CDR3 contains 16 residues. With 4 bases clipped from V and 0 bases from J, the junction kept 7 bases outside the gene matches. This CDR3 is CASSSQIAGSTDTQYF. The CDR3 nucleotides are TGTGCCAGCAGCTCCCAAATAGCGGGAAGCACAGATACGCAGTATTTT. Together with reference TRBV9 and TRBJ2-3, the CDR3 gives the full variable domain: DSGVTQTPKHLITATGQRVTLRCSPRSGDLSVYWYQQSLDQGLQFLIQYYNGEERAKGNILERFSAQQFPDLHSELNLSSLELGDSALYFCASSSQIAGSTDTQYFGPGTRLTVL.

The CDR3 region has the DNA TGTGCCAGCAGCTTACGGGAGAACACTGAAGCTTTCTTT. Translation: CASSLRENTEAFF. V usage is TRBV13 and J usage is TRBJ1-1, with D unclear. Germline CDR1 is PRHDT and CDR2 is FYEKMQ (reference sequence). Trimming took off 2 bases at V and 1 base at J, with 5 bases between the two ends. The CDR3 length is 13 residues.

The V call is TRBV24-1, the J call TRBJ2-3, with 14 positions matching TRBD2. Trimming took 4 bases from V and 4 from J; bases not matched to a gene: 6. Germline V gene data show CDR1 as KGHDR and CDR2 as SFDVKD. The CDR3 is 17 residues long. CDR3 sequence reads: CATSDPGTSGGSDTQYF. The CDR3 DNA reads TGTGCCACCAGTGACCCCGGGACTAGCGGGGGTTCAGATACGCAGTATTTT.

The rearrangement joins TRBV7-2 to TRBJ2-3, with D unclear. The V gene's germline CDR1 is SGHTA and CDR2 FQGNSA. This CDR3 is built from 11 residues. Trimming removed 4 bases at V and 6 bases at J, with 5 bases between. The CDR3 is CASSSFDTQYF. CDR3 in DNA: TGTGCCAGCAGCTCCTTTGATACGCAGTATTTT.

The chain recombines TRBV6-5 with TRBJ2-7; 8 bases are shared with TRBD2. CDR3 length: 14 amino acids. CDR1 is MNHEY and CDR2 is SVGAGI in the germline V gene. The ends lost 9 bases at V and 2 bases at J; junction bases unmatched: 9. The CDR3 DNA sequence: TGTGCCAGTTGGGACCCGCGGGGGGCCTACGAGCAGTACTTC. Amino acid sequence: CASWDPRGAYEQYF.

This chain uses TRBV15 with TRBJ1-4; tentative D call: TRBD1 (5 bases). Per the germline V gene, CDR1 is LNHNV and CDR2 is YYDKDF (reference sequence). The V and J ends lost 3 bases and 0 bases respectively, with 14 bases between them. This CDR3 region has 17 residues. This CDR3 reads CATSSSLGGPTNEKLFF. DNA of the CDR3: TGTGCCACCAGCAGCAGTCTGGGGGGTCCAACTAATGAAAAACTGTTTTTT.

This clone was counted a few times. The rearrangement joins TRBV7-2 to TRBJ2-1, with D maybe TRBD2 (6 bases). The CDR3 has 15 amino acids. Germline values: CDR1 SGHTA, CDR2 FQGNSA. V was pared by 1 base and J by 4 bases, with 11 bases between. DNA for the CDR3: TGTGCCAGCAGCTTAGAACTAGCAGATTACAATGAGCAGTTCTTC. It yields the protein CASSLELADYNEQFF. The whole variable domain, remainder taken from reference TRBV7-2 and TRBJ2-1, is GAGVSQSPSNKVTEKGKDVELRCDPISGHTALYWYRQSLGQGLEFLIYFQGNSAPDKSGLPSDRFSAERTGGSVSTLTIQRTQQEDSAVYLCASSLELADYNEQFFGPGTRLTVL.